A single sample gave rise to the 25 T cell receptor beta chains below, sequenced in a study of T cells in Graves' hyperthyroidism and ophthalmopathy. TCR beta CDR3 regions were amplified from RNA transcripts. The HTBI primer set was used in a first-round RT-PCR of the TCR CDR3. TCRdb re-called the multiplex PCR reads through MiXCR, storing one row per CDR3 protein. Here the sample spans about 560,000 distinct CDR3 sequences, 15% to 20% being singletons. The specimen sequenced was blood. These TCRs come from a woman in her late teens or twenties with Graves' hyperthyroidism.

This chain connects TRBV29-1 to TRBJ1-2; no clear D gene. Trimming left V 4 bases short and J 4 bases short, with 13 bases between. This CDR3 is 13 amino acids long. Germline V gene sequence: CDR1 SQVTM, CDR2 ANQGSEA. The CDR3 protein is CSVVVGPAYGYTF. In DNA, the CDR3 is TGCAGCGTTGTGGTCGGGCCGGCCTATGGCTACACCTTC.

There are many counts of this clonotype. This sequence joins TRBV5-1 and TRBJ2-5; 11 bases are a match to TRBD2. Germline-derived CDR1 and CDR2 are SGHRS and YFSETQ. J was trimmed by 4 bases and V by 0 bases; bases with no gene match: 8. CDR3 length: 17 amino acids. CDR3 amino acids: CASSLVDLAGGGETQYF. The CDR3 DNA reads as TGCGCCAGCAGCTTGGTGGATCTAGCGGGAGGAGGAGAGACCCAGTACTTC.

This clonotype was recorded only once. This rearrangement joins TRBV3-1 to TRBJ1-2; 7 bases align to TRBD1. CDR3 length: 14 amino acids. The trim removed 4 bases at V and 4 bases at J, leaving 6 bases unmatched. Germline V gene data show CDR1 as LGHDT and CDR2 as YNNKEL (reference sequence). Here the CDR3 DNA reads TGTGCCAGCAGCCCGACAGGGTCGGCCTATGGCTACACCTTC. This sequence encodes CASSPTGSAYGYTF.

There are many counts of this clonotype. This chain links TRBV7-6 with TRBJ1-1, with D unresolved. This CDR3 has 15 residues. CDR1 is SGHVS, CDR2 FNYEAQ, per germline. Trimming took 0 bases from V and 1 from J, leaving 9 bases between them. CDR3 protein: CASSLAPRSNTEAFF. CDR3 nucleotide sequence: TGTGCCAGCAGCTTAGCGCCCAGGTCGAACACTGAAGCTTTCTTT.

This clonotype was recorded at least ten times. The chain uses TRBV7-9 and TRBJ2-7; D uncertain. The CDR3 has 13 amino acids. V lost 3 bases, J lost 2 bases, and 8 bases lay in between. Germline V lookup: CDR1 SEHNR, CDR2 FQNEAQ (reference sequence). The CDR3 is CASSLLGPYEQYF. CDR3 sequence (DNA): TGTGCCAGCAGCTTGCTCGGCCCCTACGAGCAGTACTTC.

This clonotype was counted only a few times. V gene TRBV12-3 or TRBV12-4 combines with J gene TRBJ1-1; D is uncertain. CDR3 length: 18 amino acids. Trimming left V 6 bases short and J 5 bases short, with 28 bases between. In DNA form, the CDR3 reads TGTGCCAGCAGCCGAAGAGGCAGCTCAACCCCTAAACAAACTGAAGCTTTCTTT. Translated: CASSRRGSSTPKQTEAFF.

The sample holds many counts of this clonotype. This chain connects TRBV12-3 or TRBV12-4 to TRBJ2-1; D is undetermined. The CDR3 spans 12 residues. The V gene lost 2 bases and the J gene lost 7 bases, with 6 bases spanning the gap. CDR3 in amino acids: CASSLSVNEQFF. CDR3 DNA: TGTGCCAGCAGTTTATCGGTGAATGAGCAGTTCTTC.

This clonotype occurred many times. The chain combines TRBV3-1 with TRBJ2-3, with D possibly TRBD2 on 5 matching bases. The CDR3 is made up of 15 amino acids. The germline V gene has CDR1 LGHDT and CDR2 YNNKEL (reference sequence). V was shortened by 0 bases and J by 6 bases, with 13 bases between the two germline ends. CDR3 residues: CASSQEGGSIDTQYF. CDR3 nucleotide sequence: TGTGCCAGCAGCCAAGAAGGTGGGAGTATCGATACGCAGTATTTT.

Turning to this clonotype: A much larger clone differs by one base, so this may be a read error. The chain employs TRBV6-1 and TRBJ2-7; possibly TRBD1 for D (6 bases). The J call is doubtful: the DNA matches TRBJ2-1 better. Germline CDR1 reads MNHNS; CDR2 reads SASEGT. This CDR3 contains 15 residues. CDR3 DNA: TGTGCCAGCACCCACGGGACACCGGTGGCCTACGAGCAGTTCTTC. Translated: CASTHGTPVAYEQFF.

A note on this clonotype: Germline is not matched at one junction end, which may reflect a read error. This chain connects TRBV6-2 or TRBV6-3 to TRBJ2-3, with D possibly matching TRBD1 (5 bases). The length of the CDR3 is 11 residues. The V gene's germline CDR1 is MNHEY and CDR2 SVGEGT. The DNA for the CDR3 is TGTGCCAGCACGCGCACAGGTACGCAGTATTTT. Protein sequence: CASTRTGTQYF.

This clonotype was counted ten times or more. V gene TRBV20-1 combines with J gene TRBJ2-5; D might be TRBD1 (6 bases). V was shortened by 6 bases and J by 6 bases, with 20 bases between the two germline ends. CDR3 length: 14 residues. Germline CDR1 is DFQATT and CDR2 is SNEGSKA (reference sequence). For the CDR3, the DNA is TGCAGTGCCAAGGACAGTGGGGTCCTGAAGACCCAGTACTTC. Translating it yields CSAKDSGVLKTQYF.

This clonotype was observed a few times. The V gene is TRBV7-9, the J gene TRBJ1-2; a weak D match, TRBD1 (5 bases). CDR3 length: 15 amino acids. Per the germline V gene, CDR1 is SEHNR and CDR2 is FQNEAQ (reference sequence). Deletions cut 2 bases from V and 0 bases from J, with 10 bases between. CDR3 bases: TGTGCCAGCAGCTTATCCTCAGGGTCTAACTATGGCTACACCTTC. Amino acids: CASSLSSGSNYGYTF.

Remarks on this clonotype: At one of its ends the junction is not consistent with the germline gene, which may arise from a read error. This chain links TRBV7-9 with TRBJ2-1, with 8 nucleotides matching TRBD2. Germline assignment: CDR1 SEHNR and CDR2 FQNEAQ (reference sequence). The CDR3 covers 12 residues. DNA of the CDR3: TGTGCCAGCAGCCTAGCGGGTGCTGAGCAGTTCTTC. Translating gives CASSLAGAEQFF. Looking up the rest from reference TRBV7-9 and TRBJ2-1 gives the full variable domain: DTGVSQNPRHKITKRGQNVTFRCDPISEHNRLYWYRQTLGQGPEFLTYFQNEAQLEKSRLLSDRFSAERPKGSFSTLEIQRTEQGDSAMYLCASSLAGAEQFFGPGTRLTVL.

The chain is built from TRBV2 and TRBJ2-7; 9 bases align to TRBD1. This CDR3 is 14 amino acids long. Germline CDR1 SNHLY, CDR2 FYNNEI. The V and J ends lost 8 bases and 5 bases, in that order; junction bases with no gene match: 10. Written as DNA, the CDR3 is TGTGCCAGCGACCAAGACAGGGGGGGCCACGAGCAGTACTTC. Encoded protein: CASDQDRGGHEQYF.

This chain links TRBV6-2 or TRBV6-3 with TRBJ2-1, with 9 positions matching TRBD1. J lost 4 bases, V lost 6 bases, and 7 bases had no gene match. The germline gives CDR1 MNHEY, CDR2 SVGEGT. The CDR3 sequence is 15 residues long. The CDR3 loop is CASRTTGGLYNEQFF. The DNA for the CDR3 is TGTGCCAGCAGGACGACAGGGGGTTTATACAATGAGCAGTTCTTC.

As concerns this clonotype: A much larger clone lies a single base off, so this may be a read error. The chain uses TRBV12-3 or TRBV12-4 and TRBJ1-2; no reliable D call. The CDR3 contains 15 residues. The ends were cut back, 5 bases at V and 0 bases at J, with 13 bases in the middle. The CDR3 sequence: CASSERHTANYGYTF. The CDR3 nucleotides read TGTGCCAGCAGTGAACGGCACACAGCTAACTATGGCTACACCTTC.

This clonotype was observed many times. The chain links TRBV19 to TRBJ2-5; D is unclear. The germline CDR1 and CDR2 sequences are LNHDA and SQIVND (reference sequence). The CDR3 loop spans 13 amino acids. Trimming pared 5 bases from V and 1 base from J, leaving 8 bases between. Here the CDR3 DNA reads TGTGCCAGTAGTTCCGTTGGCCAAGAGACCCAGTACTTC. As protein: CASSSVGQETQYF.

CDR3 nucleotides: TGTGCCAGCAGCTCCCGGGACAGGGCGAACACCGGGGAGCTGTTTTTT. The encoded protein is CASSSRDRANTGELFF. This sequence joins TRBV11-3 and TRBJ2-2, with TRBD1 matching over 9 bases. Germline CDR1 SGHNT, CDR2 YENEEA. CDR3 length: 16 residues. With 4 bases clipped from V and 0 bases from J, the junction kept 3 bases outside the gene matches. The full variable domain, with the rest looked up from reference TRBV11-3 and TRBJ2-2, is EAGVVQSPRYKIIEKKQPVAFWCNPISGHNTLYWYLQNLGQGPELLIRYENEEAVDDSQLPKDRFSAERLKGVDSTLKIQPAELGDSAVYLCASSSRDRANTGELFFGEGSRLTVL.

This clonotype was observed at least ten times. The chain employs TRBV6-2 or TRBV6-3 and TRBJ2-5, with 8 bases aligning to TRBD1. There are 16 residues in the CDR3. The trim removed 0 bases at V and 5 bases at J, leaving 8 bases unmatched. Germline CDR1 reads MNHEY; CDR2 reads SVGEGT. The DNA of the CDR3 is TGTGCCAGCAGTTACTCGATTGGACAGGGTGAGGAGACCCAGTACTTC. Its protein is CASSYSIGQGEETQYF.

This clonotype was counted a few times. The rearrangement links TRBV7-9 to TRBJ2-4; 7 bases align to TRBD1. The V gene's germline CDR1 is SEHNR and CDR2 FQNEAQ (reference sequence). J lost 4 bases, V lost 1 base, and 4 bases had no gene match. The CDR3 spans 15 residues. The CDR3 protein is CASSLVSGQKNIQYF. The CDR3 nucleotides read TGTGCCAGCAGCTTAGTCTCGGGACAGAAAAACATTCAGTACTTC.

This clonotype was counted only a few times. This chain connects TRBV6-1 to TRBJ2-1; 9 bases align to TRBD1. Trimming took 6 bases from V and 6 from J; bases not matched to a gene: 9. The CDR3 is 15 amino acids. Germline assignment: CDR1 MNHNS and CDR2 SASEGT. CDR3 region: CASSRRDRALNEQFF. The CDR3 bases are TGTGCCAGCAGCCGTCGGGACAGGGCACTCAATGAGCAGTTCTTC.

In this sample, this clonotype turned up many times. The genes are TRBV28 and TRBJ2-7; unclear D gene. The length of the CDR3 is 12 residues. CDR1 is MDHEN and CDR2 is SYDVKM in the germline V gene. The V gene lost 4 bases and the J gene lost 3 bases, with 7 bases spanning the gap. The CDR3 loop is CASSSRNYEQYF. Here the CDR3 DNA reads TGTGCCAGCAGTTCTCGGAACTACGAGCAGTACTTC.

This clonotype was counted ten times or more. The chain employs TRBV30 and TRBJ2-1; TRBD2 aligns across 7 bases. V lost 1 base and J lost 5; bases outside the gene matches: 5. This CDR3 region has 14 residues. CDR1 and CDR2 from the germline V gene are GTSNPN and SVGIG (reference sequence). The CDR3 sequence is CAWSAGLGDNEQFF. DNA of the CDR3: TGTGCCTGGAGTGCTGGACTAGGGGACAATGAGCAGTTCTTC. The variable domain in full, completed from reference TRBV30 and TRBJ2-1, reads SQTIHQWPATLVQPVGSPLSLECTVEGTSNPNLYWYRQAAGRGLQLLFYSVGIGQISSEVPQNLSASRPQDRQFILSSKKLLLSDSGFYLCAWSAGLGDNEQFFGPGTRLTVL.

In this sample, this clonotype turned up many times. V and J are TRBV20-1 and TRBJ2-3; 9 bases match TRBD2. Germline CDR1 DFQATT, CDR2 SNEGSKA (reference sequence). The CDR3 is 17 amino acids. V lost 1 base, J lost 2 bases, and 10 bases stayed unmatched. CDR3 loop: CSARGFSGSRDTDTQYF. DNA of the CDR3: TGCAGTGCTAGAGGGTTTAGCGGGAGTAGGGACACAGATACGCAGTATTTT.

This clonotype was counted ten times or more. The chain employs TRBV29-1 and TRBJ2-5, with 8 bases lining up with TRBD1. V shed 4 bases and J 5 bases; nucleotides not matched to a gene: 12. Germline V gives CDR1 SQVTM, CDR2 ANQGSEA. The CDR3 contains 15 residues. The CDR3 DNA sequence: TGCAGCGTTGCTACTGGACAGGGAGGACCGGAGACCCAGTACTTC. Translated, it gives CSVATGQGGPETQYF.